The 28 T cell receptor beta chains below were found in one sample sequenced in a study of post-analysis software for immune sequencing data. Broader study findings: Patients showed TRBV5-6, TRBV5-1 and TRBV20-1 among 4 or 5 TRBV segments more frequent than in controls.

For these receptors, no antigen is known. Carried by the TCR beta cDNA libraries were unique molecular identifiers. MiXCR was run by TCRdb on the PCR reads, yielding one entry per CDR3 protein. The table lists under 650,000 distinct CDR3 sequences, about 40% of them singletons. Sequencing used blood. The source is a girl aged 5-17 years with multiple sclerosis.

The V call is TRBV5-8, the J call TRBJ2-7; no clear D. The CDR3 runs 15 residues. Trimming removed 1 base from V and 0 bases from J, with 11 bases in between. Per germline, CDR1 SGHTS and CDR2 YDEGEE. The chain's CDR3 is CASSLLGFDSYEQYF. The CDR3 DNA sequence: TGTGCCAGCAGCTTGTTGGGCTTCGACTCCTACGAGCAGTACTTC.

There are many counts of this clonotype. The CDR3 loop is CAIGRAGGSGDTQYF. CDR3 DNA: TGTGCCATCGGACGGGCGGGGGGATCGGGAGATACGCAGTATTTT. The rearrangement joins TRBV10-3 to TRBJ2-3, with TRBD2 matching over 8 bases. Losses at the gene ends were 8 bases for V and 5 bases for J; bases not matched to a gene: 12. Germline lookup yields CDR1 ENHRY and CDR2 SYGVKD. The CDR3 has 15 amino acids.

This rearrangement joins TRBV5-1 to TRBJ2-5; D remains unclear. The germline V gene has CDR1 SGHRS and CDR2 YFSETQ. V lost 3 bases to trimming and J lost 2 bases, with 11 bases between them. CDR3 length: 14 residues. The CDR3 is CASSWTGLQETQYF. The CDR3 DNA sequence: TGCGCCAGCAGCTGGACCGGGTTACAAGAGACCCAGTACTTC.

This clonotype has more than one count but fewer than ten. The rearrangement links TRBV6-5 to TRBJ2-1; D remains unclear. The ends were cut back, 2 bases at V and 4 bases at J, with 12 bases in the middle. From germline, CDR1 is MNHEY and CDR2 SVGAGI. This CDR3 has 15 residues. Written as DNA, the CDR3 is TGTGCCAGCAGTTACGCCGGGTCGAGATACAATGAGCAGTTCTTC. Protein: CASSYAGSRYNEQFF.

This clonotype has just a few counts. CDR3 nucleotides: TGTGCCAGCAGTTTCCCTTGGGTGGGGACCTGCTACGAGCAGTACTTC. Its protein is CASSFPWVGTCYEQYF. This chain uses TRBV12-3 or TRBV12-4 with TRBJ2-7, with D perhaps given as TRBD1 or TRBD2 (5 bases each). Trimming took 3 bases from V and 3 from J, leaving 18 bases between them. The length of the CDR3 is 16 residues.

In the case of this clonotype: At one of its ends the junction is not consistent with the germline gene, which may arise from a read error. The chain employs TRBV12-3 or TRBV12-4 and TRBJ2-3, with a tentative D call TRBD1 (6 bases). The CDR3 contains 13 residues. In DNA form, the CDR3 reads TGTGCCAGCAGCCCTGGACAGCTTGATATGCAGTATTTT. Protein: CASSPGQLDMQYF.

The genes are TRBV3-1 and TRBJ1-2; possible D gene TRBD1, 5 bases. Germline CDR1 reads LGHDT; CDR2 reads YNNKEL (reference sequence). V was trimmed by 3 bases and J by 8 bases, leaving 16 bases between them. The CDR3 runs 14 residues. Written as DNA, the CDR3 is TGTGCCAGCAGCCAGGGGCGGGGTCGGAACGGCTACACCTTC. This sequence encodes CASSQGRGRNGYTF.

The rearrangement links TRBV7-9 to TRBJ2-5; D not certain. Gene TRBJ2-7 matches the end of the DNA better, so the J call may be wrong. The CDR3 has 12 amino acids. Germline CDR1 reads SEHNR; CDR2 reads FQNEAQ (reference sequence). The CDR3 is CASSPESGEQYF. For the CDR3, the DNA is TGTGCCAGCAGCCCCGAATCGGGCGAGCAGTACTTC.

This clonotype occurred a few times. The chain uses TRBV15 and TRBJ1-2; unclear D gene. This CDR3 has 14 residues. Looked up from germline, CDR1 is LNHNV and CDR2 is YYDKDF (reference sequence). The V end lost 3 bases, the J end lost 6 bases, and 14 bases lay between the germline ends. The CDR3 spells CATSSFLGDHGYTF. The CDR3, as DNA: TGTGCCACCAGCAGTTTCCTCGGGGATCATGGCTACACCTTC.

V and J are TRBV9 and TRBJ2-7; D is unclear. Trimming shortened V by 3 bases and J by 0 bases, and 7 bases separated the two germline ends. Germline V gene data show CDR1 as SGDLS and CDR2 as YYNGEE. The CDR3 covers 13 residues. In DNA form, the CDR3 reads TGTGCCAGCAGCGCTCACAGCTCCTACGAGCAGTACTTC. It specifies CASSAHSSYEQYF.

The J gene is TRBJ2-5, the V gene TRBV10-3, with D possibly matching TRBD1 (5 bases). Germline V CDR1 and CDR2: ENHRY, SYGVKD. The CDR3 is 15 amino acids. V lost 6 bases, J lost 1 base, and 15 bases lay in between. The DNA for the CDR3 is TGTGCCATCAGGGTCTCCACTGGGGCCCAAGAGACCCAGTACTTC. This encodes CAIRVSTGAQETQYF.

The genes are TRBV19 and TRBJ2-1; maybe TRBD2 (6 bases). CDR3 length equals 16 residues. Per germline, CDR1 LNHDA and CDR2 SQIVND (reference sequence). The V end was cut by 4 bases, the J end by 4 bases, with 17 bases between. This CDR3 reads CASSTFGGAAYNEQFF. In nucleotides, the CDR3 is TGTGCCAGTAGTACCTTCGGCGGGGCTGCATACAATGAGCAGTTCTTC.

This chain uses TRBV12-3 or TRBV12-4 with TRBJ2-1; maybe TRBD2 (5 bases). CDR3 length: 15 residues. Trimming shortened V by 4 bases and J by 5 bases, and 15 bases separated the two germline ends. The chain's CDR3 is CASSYSKRVHNEQFF. The CDR3 region has the DNA TGTGCCAGCAGTTACAGTAAGAGGGTCCACAATGAGCAGTTCTTC.

The chain carries TRBV5-1 and TRBJ1-1; the match to TRBD1 covers 7 bases. The V and J ends lost 4 bases and 5 bases, in that order; junction bases with no gene match: 8. Germline V gene sequence: CDR1 SGHRS, CDR2 YFSETQ. The CDR3 has 14 amino acids. The CDR3 region has the DNA TGCGCCAGCAGCCCAGGACAGGTTTTGACTGAAGCTTTCTTT. Translating gives CASSPGQVLTEAFF.

The chain joins TRBV12-3 or TRBV12-4 to TRBJ1-5; 8 nucleotides match TRBD1. This CDR3 is built from 13 residues. After removal of 8 bases from V and 5 bases from J, the junction contained 5 bases not matched to a gene. For the CDR3, the DNA is TGTGCCAGCTCGGGACAGGCCCATCAGCCCCAGCATTTT. Protein sequence: CASSGQAHQPQHF.

This chain connects TRBV30 to TRBJ2-5, with D maybe TRBD1 (6 bases). The CDR3 spans 13 residues. Per germline, CDR1 GTSNPN and CDR2 SVGIG (reference sequence). V gave up 0 bases and J gave up 6 bases, with 11 bases separating them. The CDR3 bases are TGTGCCTGGAGTGTAGCAGGGGCCCAGACCCAGTACTTC. It yields the protein CAWSVAGAQTQYF.

The rearrangement links TRBV6-5 to TRBJ1-2; no clear D gene. CDR3 length equals 15 residues. The germline CDR1 and CDR2 sequences are MNHEY and SVGAGI. V lost 4 bases and J lost 6, with 18 bases in between. The CDR3 protein is CASSSPLTFGHGYTF. The CDR3 nucleotides are TGTGCCAGCAGTTCCCCGCTCACGTTTGGTCATGGCTACACCTTC.

The chain uses TRBV29-1 and TRBJ1-2, with a weak D call TRBD1 (5 bases). V shed 4 bases and J shed 8 bases, with 11 bases lying between them. Germline V gene sequence: CDR1 SQVTM, CDR2 ANQGSEA. The CDR3 loop spans 11 amino acids. The CDR3 DNA follows: TGCAGCGTTGCCGCCGGGGGGGGCTACACCTTC. This translates into CSVAAGGGYTF. Combining the CDR3 with reference TRBV29-1 and TRBJ1-2 gives the whole variable domain SAVISQKPSRDICQRGTSLTIQCQVDSQVTMMFWYRQQPGQSLTLIATANQGSEATYESGFVIDKFPISRPNLTFSTLTVSNMSPEDSSIYLCSVAAGGGYTFGSGTRLTVV.

As for this clonotype: A much larger clone differs by one base, so this may be a read error. The rearrangement joins TRBV3-1 to TRBJ2-1; 11 nucleotides line up with TRBD1. The end of the DNA is better explained by TRBJ2-7, so the J call may be wrong. The CDR3 has 15 amino acids. The V gene's germline CDR1 is LGHDT and CDR2 YNNKEL (reference sequence). The CDR3 DNA reads TGTGCCAGCAGCCGGGGGACAGGGGGGTACAATGAGCAGTACTTC. It encodes CASSRGTGGYNEQYF.

A few counts support this clonotype. The chain is built from TRBV3-1 and TRBJ2-7; 12 bases match TRBD2. The better agreement between TRBJ2-4 and the DNA end casts doubt on the J call. The germline V gene has CDR1 LGHDT and CDR2 YNNKEL (reference sequence). The CDR3 spans 18 residues. Written as DNA, the CDR3 is TGTGCCAGCAGCCAAGAACGGCTAGCGGGAGGGCAGGGAAACATTCAGTACTTC. It is translated as CASSQERLAGGQGNIQYF.

This sequence joins TRBV7-2 and TRBJ2-3; a possible D gene is TRBD2 (5 bases). This CDR3 spans 16 amino acids. Per the germline V gene, CDR1 is SGHTA and CDR2 is FQGNSA. V lost 2 bases, J lost 3 bases, and 15 bases lay in between. The CDR3 sequence: CASSLLDFPGTDTQYF. The CDR3 nucleotides are TGTGCCAGCAGCTTATTGGACTTCCCTGGGACAGATACGCAGTATTTT.

This chain connects TRBV12-3 or TRBV12-4 to TRBJ2-1; 7 nucleotides match TRBD2. V lost 5 bases to trimming and J lost 4 bases; unmatched junction nucleotides: 8. CDR3 size: 15 residues. The chain's CDR3 is CASSPRAGRYNEQFF. CDR3 nucleotide sequence: TGTGCCAGCAGTCCTCGAGCGGGGCGATACAATGAGCAGTTCTTC.

This clonotype showed up just a few times. The junction does not match germline at one end; this may be a read error. The chain uses TRBV12-3 or TRBV12-4 and TRBJ2-3; 12 positions match TRBD2. The CDR3 runs 16 residues. In DNA, the CDR3 is TGTGCCAGCAGACTAGCGGGGGGTCTTTCCGCAGATGCGCAGTATTTT. This sequence encodes CASRLAGGLSADAQYF.

This clonotype was seen a handful of times. The rearrangement joins TRBV4-1 to TRBJ2-7, with 7 bases identical to TRBD2. Germline CDR1 and CDR2: MGHRA and YSYEKL. V shed 0 bases, J shed 3 bases, and the junction held 11 bases outside the gene matches. This CDR3 comprises 17 residues. The CDR3 bases are TGCGCCAGCAGCCAAGAGAATGGGCGGGAGAGATACTACGAGCAGTACTTC. Protein product: CASSQENGRERYYEQYF.

The chain carries TRBV5-1 and TRBJ1-4, with D possibly matching TRBD1 (5 bases). The CDR3 extends over 14 amino acids. Germline V gene sequence: CDR1 SGHRS, CDR2 YFSETQ. V dropped 4 bases and J dropped 5 bases, with 12 bases sitting between them. The CDR3 sequence is CASSTGRLNEKLFF. Here the CDR3 DNA reads TGCGCCAGCAGCACGGGACGTTTAAATGAAAAACTGTTTTTT.

The table lists this clonotype with many counts. The junction shows a germline mismatch at one end, possibly a read error. V gene TRBV9 combines with J gene TRBJ2-1; D remains unclear. CDR1 and CDR2 from the germline V gene are SGDLS and YYNGEE. CDR3 length: 12 amino acids. The CDR3 region is CASSVGYNEQFF. The CDR3 region has the DNA TGTGCCAGCAGTGTAGGTTACAATGAGCAGTTCTTC.

This clonotype was counted between two and nine times. J is TRBJ2-7 and V is TRBV5-5; TRBD1 is a possible D gene (6 bases). V lost 0 bases and J lost 0, with 10 bases in between. Germline V gene sequence: CDR1 SGHKS, CDR2 YYEKEE (reference sequence). This CDR3 region has 15 residues. CDR3 protein: CASSLGQAYSYEQYF. Here the CDR3 DNA reads TGTGCCAGCAGCTTGGGACAGGCGTACTCCTACGAGCAGTACTTC.

This chain joins TRBV6-2 or TRBV6-3 and TRBJ2-7, with D uncertain. The CDR3 length is 13 residues. The germline V and J ends were trimmed by 6 bases and 2 bases, with 11 bases remaining between them. The germline gives CDR1 MNHEY, CDR2 SVGEGT. DNA for the CDR3: TGTGCCAGCAGCCTGACACCTACCTACGAGCAGTACTTC. This translates into CASSLTPTYEQYF.